This TCR beta chain was recorded in a study of T cells expressing NK-cell markers. Study background: Repertoires of TCR beta were obtained from T cells sorted as CD3+CD56+NKG2C+, CD3+CD56+NKG2C- and CD3+CD56-NKG2C+. The study's findings and limits: About 1.0-7.0% of CD8+ T cells in 6 or 7 donors belonged to dominant NKG2C+ clonotypes. Expanded NKG2C+ T cell clones were not confirmed as HCMV-specific.

To note about this clonotype: Its matching antigen is unknown.

The TCR beta cDNA came from 5'RACE template switching with UMIs. TCRdb reprocessed the 5' RACE reads; each CDR3 protein has one entry and no DNA is given. The specimen's table records more than 400,000 distinct CDR3 sequences. The CDR3 contains 14 residues. Looked up from germline, CDR1 is LGHDT and CDR2 is YNNKEL (reference sequence). Sequencing was carried out using blood T cells: a sorted CD56 or NKG2C T cell subset, CD4+ or CD8+ T cells, or bulk PBMC T cells (not recorded which). The sequence was obtained from a woman aged 18-70 years in good health. The rearrangement links TRBV3-1 to TRBJ2-5; the D call of TRBD1 rests on TCRdb alone, since no DNA is present to check it. CDR3 residues: CASSPPGGQETQYF.